What follows are 8 T cell receptor beta chains derived from one specimen sequenced in a study of T cells in Graves' hyperthyroidism and ophthalmopathy. TCR beta CDR3 sequences were amplified from RNA transcripts. The primer set for the first-round RT-PCR of the TCR CDR3 was HTBI. TCRdb called the multiplex PCR reads again in MiXCR, with one record for every CDR3 protein. Of around 500,000 distinct CDR3 sequences listed, roughly 16% are singletons. The material sequenced was blood. Receptors originate from a woman aged 25 to 39 with Graves' ophthalmopathy.

This clonotype was seen only a few times. The chain joins TRBV29-1 to TRBJ2-4; 11 bases are a match to TRBD1. CDR1 is SQVTM and CDR2 is ANQGSEA in the germline V gene. V lost 2 bases, J lost 0 bases, and 9 bases stayed unmatched. The length of the CDR3 is 18 residues. The CDR3 DNA follows: TGCAGCGTTGAATATAGAGTGGACAGGGGGCGAGCCAAAAACATTCAGTACTTC. As protein: CSVEYRVDRGRAKNIQYF.

The chain has TRBV6-2 or TRBV6-3 and TRBJ2-2; TRBD1 matches at 10 bases. The germline V gene has CDR1 MNHEY and CDR2 SVGEGT. The junction had 4 bases not matched to a gene; V was cut back by 2 bases and J by 4 bases. The CDR3 totals 16 residues. CDR3 region: CASSYPGTGVTGELFF. In nucleotides, the CDR3 is TGTGCCAGCAGTTACCCCGGGACAGGGGTCACCGGGGAGCTGTTTTTT.

This clonotype was seen repeatedly, ten times or more. J is TRBJ2-3 and V is TRBV2; no clear D. CDR3 length: 15 amino acids. Germline values: CDR1 SNHLY, CDR2 FYNNEI. The V end was cut by 1 base, the J end by 6 bases, with 14 bases between. CDR3 nucleotides: TGTGCCAGCAGTGAAGATTTCTACCCCGGGGATACGCAGTATTTT. As protein: CASSEDFYPGDTQYF.

This clonotype was observed at least ten times. V usage is TRBV7-2 and J usage is TRBJ2-5, with D perhaps matching TRBD2 (6 bases). The CDR3 contains 16 residues. V lost 2 bases and J 1 base, leaving 14 bases between the germline ends. The germline V gene has CDR1 SGHTA and CDR2 FQGNSA. CDR3 sequence (DNA): TGTGCCAGCAGCTTATCTGGAGGGGTCCCCCAAGAGACCCAGTACTTC. Its translation is CASSLSGGVPQETQYF.

The chain combines TRBV7-2 with TRBJ1-1; D perhaps matches TRBD1 (6 bases). Trimming shortened V by 5 bases and J by 1 base, and 14 bases separated the two germline ends. CDR1 and CDR2 from the germline V gene are SGHTA and FQGNSA. CDR3 length: 15 residues. The CDR3 DNA is TGTGCCAGCAGCATTACACAGGGTGGGAACACTGAAGCTTTCTTT. Encoded protein: CASSITQGGNTEAFF.

This clonotype was observed a few times. The CDR3 DNA sequence: TGTGCCAGCAGCCTTCCCCCCGAGCGGGAGTATGTAGCTGAGCAGTTCTTC. Translated, it gives CASSLPPEREYVAEQFF. The chain is built from TRBV4-2 and TRBJ2-1, with 8 bases aligning to TRBD2. CDR1 and CDR2 (germline): LGHNA, YNFKEQ. This CDR3 is built from 17 residues. Trimming at V came to 4 bases and at J to 9 bases, leaving 17 bases not matched to a gene.

This clonotype was found many times. CDR3 nucleotide sequence: TGTGCCAGCAGCACCCACCCAGGGATCGGCGGGGAGCTGTTTTTT. Translating it yields CASSTHPGIGGELFF. This chain uses TRBV7-3 with TRBJ2-2; TRBD1 might be the D (5 bases). The germline V gene has CDR1 SGHTA and CDR2 FQGTGA. The V end lost 5 bases, the J end lost 7 bases, and 17 bases lay between the germline ends. The length of the CDR3 is 15 residues. Filled out from reference TRBV7-3 and TRBJ2-2, the complete variable domain reads GAGVSQTPSNKVTEKGKYVELRCDPISGHTALYWYRQSLGQGPEFLIYFQGTGAADDSGLPNDRFFAVRPEGSVSTLKIQRTERGDSAVYLCASSTHPGIGGELFFGEGSRLTVL.

This clonotype was picked up a small number of times. The V call is TRBV7-3, the J call TRBJ2-5, with TRBD1 as a possible D gene (6 bases). V lost 5 bases and J lost 10, with 17 bases in between. The CDR3 has 13 amino acids. Germline assignment: CDR1 SGHTA and CDR2 FQGTGA. CDR3 in DNA: TGTGCCAGCAGCGCACATCAGGGGTACTACCAGTACTTC. Amino acid sequence: CASSAHQGYYQYF.